A selection of T cell receptor beta chains follows, all from one sample in a study of neurological immune-mediated disorders. A single record per CDR3 protein comes from TCRdb applying MiXCR to the 5' RACE reads. Of roughly 34,000 distinct CDR3 sequences in the sample, around 13% are singletons; the top ten hold about 2.5%. Sequencing was carried out using PBMCs. These receptors were obtained from a woman between 35 and 50 years old in good health. CDR3s include the opening cysteine and the closing phenylalanine or tryptophan. The order of the fields is V gene, clone size, D gene, J gene, CDR3 DNA, CDR3 protein. A D gene is named only where the DNA matches it firmly. Part of the rows lack a size; the others show once, few, many or a class for expanded clones.

v_call: TRBV27
clone_size: many
d_call: -
j_call: TRBJ1-2
cdr3_nt: TGTGCCAGCAGTTCCCTAACCCCTCGGGGGGAGGCGGACTATGGCTACACCTTC
cdr3_aa: CASSSLTPRGEADYGYTF

v_call: TRBV4-2
clone_size: many
d_call: -
j_call: TRBJ1-2
cdr3_nt: TGTGCCAGCAACCCTGGGAGGGGGAACTATGGCTACACCTTC
cdr3_aa: CASNPGRGNYGYTF

v_call: TRBV5-1
clone_size: -
d_call: TRBD2
j_call: TRBJ2-3
cdr3_nt: TGCGCCAGCTCCGGGACTAGCGGGGGGGTAGATACGCAGTATTTT
cdr3_aa: CASSGTSGGVDTQYF

v_call: TRBV4-3
clone_size: many
d_call: -
j_call: TRBJ1-4
cdr3_nt: TGCGCCAGCAGCCGCGGACATGCAACTAATGAAAAACTGTTTTTT
cdr3_aa: CASSRGHATNEKLFF

v_call: TRBV20-1
clone_size: many
d_call: -
j_call: TRBJ1-2
cdr3_nt: TGCAGTGCCAACCCGGGGGCTAACTATGGCTACACCTTC
cdr3_aa: CSANPGANYGYTF

v_call: TRBV29-1
clone_size: many
d_call: -
j_call: TRBJ2-1
cdr3_nt: TGCAGCGTTCTTAGCGGTGAGCAGTTCTTC
cdr3_aa: CSVLSGEQFF

v_call: TRBV25-1
clone_size: -
d_call: -
j_call: TRBJ1-6
cdr3_nt: TGTGCCAGCACCCTCCCGGGCCCCCAGAGGAATTCACCCATCCACTTT
cdr3_aa: CASTLPGPQRNSPIHF

v_call: TRBV29-1
clone_size: many
d_call: -
j_call: TRBJ2-5
cdr3_nt: TGCAGCGTTGAGAGATCGTCGGGAGAGACCCAGTACTTC
cdr3_aa: CSVERSSGETQYF

v_call: TRBV5-1
clone_size: many
d_call: -
j_call: TRBJ1-2
cdr3_nt: TGCGCCAGCACCGTCCTAGTGGGTGACGGCGGCTACACCTTC
cdr3_aa: CASTVLVGDGGYTF

v_call: TRBV29-1
clone_size: many
d_call: -
j_call: TRBJ2-7
cdr3_nt: TGCAGCGTTGAAGATCTTATCGGCAGGAACTACGAGCAGTACTTC
cdr3_aa: CSVEDLIGRNYEQYF

v_call: TRBV20-1
clone_size: many
d_call: TRBD1
j_call: TRBJ1-1
cdr3_nt: TGCAGTGCTAGAAACCCGGGACAGGGCGGGGGCACTGAAGCTTTCTTT
cdr3_aa: CSARNPGQGGGTEAFF

v_call: TRBV12-3/TRBV12-4
clone_size: many
d_call: -
j_call: TRBJ1-1
cdr3_nt: TGTGCCAGCAGAAACAGGGCCACTGAAGCTTTCTTT
cdr3_aa: CASRNRATEAFF

v_call: TRBV15
clone_size: many
d_call: TRBD2
j_call: TRBJ2-1
cdr3_nt: TGTGCCACCAGCTCCCCGAGACTAGCGGTGAACAATGAGCAGTTCTTC
cdr3_aa: CATSSPRLAVNNEQFF

v_call: TRBV29-1
clone_size: many
d_call: -
j_call: TRBJ1-1
cdr3_nt: TGCAGCGTTGAAGAGCCTATTGGGACTGAAGCTTTCTTT
cdr3_aa: CSVEEPIGTEAFF

v_call: TRBV25-1
clone_size: few
d_call: -
j_call: TRBJ2-2
cdr3_nt: TGTGCCAGCAGTGACCAGACTAGGGCGAACACCGGGGAGCTGTTTTTT
cdr3_aa: CASSDQTRANTGELFF

v_call: TRBV12-3/TRBV12-4
clone_size: -
d_call: TRBD1
j_call: TRBJ1-5
cdr3_nt: TGTGCCAGCACCACCACCTTGACAGGGTGGAATCAGCCCCAGCATTTT
cdr3_aa: CASTTTLTGWNQPQHF

v_call: TRBV24-1
clone_size: -
d_call: -
j_call: TRBJ1-1
cdr3_nt: TGTGCCACCAGTGATCCCCCCGGGGGGCAAGCTTTCTTT
cdr3_aa: CATSDPPGGQAFF

v_call: TRBV5-1
clone_size: many
d_call: -
j_call: TRBJ2-3
cdr3_nt: TGCGCCAGCAGCTTCAAGCCGGAGGGGCAGCCCCAGTATTTT
cdr3_aa: CASSFKPEGQPQYF

v_call: TRBV4-3
clone_size: many
d_call: -
j_call: TRBJ1-1
cdr3_nt: TGCGCCAGCAGCCAAGATAAGGGAAGAGGCACTGAAGCTTTCTTT
cdr3_aa: CASSQDKGRGTEAFF

v_call: TRBV4-3
clone_size: many
d_call: -
j_call: TRBJ1-6
cdr3_nt: TGCGCCAGCAGCCAAGATCGCGGGATCTCACCCCTCCACTTT
cdr3_aa: CASSQDRGISPLHF

v_call: TRBV12-3/TRBV12-4
clone_size: many
d_call: -
j_call: TRBJ2-3
cdr3_nt: TGTGCCAGCGCCCACGGGGGTGCAGATACGCAGTATTTT
cdr3_aa: CASAHGGADTQYF

v_call: TRBV4-2
clone_size: few
d_call: TRBD2
j_call: TRBJ2-3
cdr3_nt: TGTGCCAGCAGCCACTACGTTCAGCGGGGGGCCCTTAAGCCAGATACGCAGTATTTT
cdr3_aa: CASSHYVQRGALKPDTQYF

v_call: TRBV20-1
clone_size: many
d_call: -
j_call: TRBJ2-3
cdr3_nt: TGCAGTGCTACCTTCACAGATACGCAGTATTTT
cdr3_aa: CSATFTDTQYF

v_call: TRBV3-1
clone_size: many
d_call: -
j_call: TRBJ2-7
cdr3_nt: TGTGCCAGCAGCCAAACAAACTCCTACGAGCAGTACTTC
cdr3_aa: CASSQTNSYEQYF

v_call: TRBV20-1
clone_size: many
d_call: TRBD2
j_call: TRBJ2-7
cdr3_nt: TGCAGTGCTAGAAAAGGCGCGGGAGGGCTAACGTACGAGCAGTACTTC
cdr3_aa: CSARKGAGGLTYEQYF

v_call: TRBV9
clone_size: many
d_call: TRBD2
j_call: TRBJ2-3
cdr3_nt: TGTGCCAGCAGCGCGGGACTAGCGGGCACAGATACGCAGTATTTT
cdr3_aa: CASSAGLAGTDTQYF

v_call: TRBV29-1
clone_size: many
d_call: -
j_call: TRBJ1-4
cdr3_nt: TGCAGCGTGGGAGGTGAAAAACTGTTTTTT
cdr3_aa: CSVGGEKLFF

v_call: TRBV5-1
clone_size: medium-sized
d_call: -
j_call: TRBJ1-1
cdr3_nt: TGCGCCAGCAGTTTAACCGGGACTGCATTTGAAGCTTTCTTT
cdr3_aa: CASSLTGTAFEAFF